Below are 27 T cell receptor beta chains sequenced from a single sample in a study of human T cells and chemical hapten exposure. The sample's time point: healthy volunteer bleed at 6 weeks. Total RNA was isolated from unfractionated whole blood. MiXCR, run by TCRdb on the RACE reads, gives a single entry per CDR3 protein. The data show roughly 75,000 distinct CDR3 sequences, 8.6% seen once. The sample comprised whole blood. These receptors originate from a female donor in good health. Some clones in this sample may be carry-over from other donors' samples.

The CDR3 reads CASGAGTGAIDPQHF. In DNA, the CDR3 is TGTGCTAGTGGTGCGGGGACAGGGGCTATCGATCCCCAGCATTTT. The V and J genes are TRBV12-5 and TRBJ1-5; 10 bases agree with TRBD1. V lost 5 bases, J lost 10 bases, and 11 bases stayed unmatched. Per germline, CDR1 LGHNT and CDR2 FRNRAP. The CDR3 runs 15 residues.

This clonotype has at least ten counts. The chain recombines TRBV29-1 with TRBJ2-2; D may be TRBD1 (5 bases). The germline V gene encodes CDR1 SQVTM and CDR2 ANQGSEA. The CDR3 extends over 13 amino acids. Trimming pared 6 bases from V and 4 bases from J, leaving 12 bases between. The CDR3 protein is CSVAQVSTGELFF. The CDR3 bases are TGCAGCGTGGCACAGGTTTCCACCGGGGAGCTGTTTTTT.

This clonotype has a count of ten or more. The chain has TRBV12-3 or TRBV12-4 and TRBJ1-1; 9 bases agree with TRBD1. With V trimmed by 6 bases and J by 5 bases, 7 bases remained unmatched. CDR3 length: 14 amino acids. The CDR3 region has the DNA TGTGCCAGCAGCCTGGGACAGGGACGTACTGAAGCTTTCTTT. Translation: CASSLGQGRTEAFF.

The CDR3 loop is CSARVGSYEQYF. The CDR3 nucleotides are TGCAGTGCTAGAGTAGGCTCCTACGAGCAGTACTTC. The rearrangement links TRBV20-1 to TRBJ2-7; unclear D gene. Germline V lookup: CDR1 DFQATT, CDR2 SNEGSKA (reference sequence). Trimming cost V 1 base and J 0 bases, with 4 bases left between them. This CDR3 has 12 amino acids.

The V gene is TRBV13, the J gene TRBJ2-5; no clear D gene. V lost 4 bases and J 1 base, leaving 13 bases between the germline ends. The germline gives CDR1 PRHDT, CDR2 FYEKMQ (reference sequence). The CDR3 is made up of 15 amino acids. DNA for the CDR3: TGTGCCAGCAGCTCCCGCACCGCCCTCCAAGAGACCCAGTACTTC. Its translation is CASSSRTALQETQYF.

In this sample, this clonotype turned up many times. This chain uses TRBV7-2 with TRBJ1-4; a possible D gene is TRBD1 (6 bases). V was cut by 7 bases and J by 3 bases, with 12 bases left in between. Germline lookup yields CDR1 SGHTA and CDR2 FQGNSA. The CDR3 consists of 14 residues. The CDR3 protein is CASKAGQPNEKLFF. The DNA of the CDR3 is TGTGCCAGCAAAGCCGGACAGCCTAATGAAAAACTGTTTTTT.

This clonotype was counted a few times. V gene TRBV2 combines with J gene TRBJ2-7, with D possibly matching TRBD2 (7 bases). The CDR3 consists of 15 residues. From germline, CDR1 is SNHLY and CDR2 FYNNEI. Trimming pared 1 base from V and 2 bases from J, leaving 12 bases between. The CDR3 nucleotides read TGTGCCAGCAGTGAAGGTGGGGGGGCGACCTACGAGCAGTACTTC. Translation gives CASSEGGGATYEQYF.

This clonotype came up a few times. This chain connects TRBV6-4 to TRBJ2-3, with D possibly being TRBD2 (6 bases). This CDR3 is 15 amino acids long. Per the germline V gene, CDR1 is MRHNA and CDR2 is SNTAGT. V lost 2 bases and J 0 bases, leaving 9 bases between the germline ends. Here the CDR3 DNA reads TGTGCCAGCAGTGACGGAGGGGCGAGCACAGATACGCAGTATTTT. This gives the protein CASSDGGASTDTQYF.

This clonotype was picked up many times. This chain uses TRBV20-1 with TRBJ2-7; TRBD1 is a possible D gene (5 bases). V lost 0 bases, J lost 3 bases, and 21 bases lay in between. CDR1 and CDR2 (germline): DFQATT, SNEGSKA (reference sequence). The length of the CDR3 is 17 residues. In DNA, the CDR3 is TGCAGTGCTAGAGATAAGAACTCCGCAGGGATGATCTACGAGCAGTACTTC. This codes for CSARDKNSAGMIYEQYF.

This chain uses TRBV6-6 with TRBJ1-5, with 10 positions matching TRBD1. From germline, CDR1 is MNHNY and CDR2 SVGAGI (reference sequence). This CDR3 comprises 17 residues. V gave up 6 bases and J gave up 5 bases; unmatched junction bases: 13. Here the CDR3 DNA reads TGTGCCAGCAGCACCACGGCGGGACAGGGGCCACATCAGCCCCAGCATTTT. It translates to CASSTTAGQGPHQPQHF.

The V and J genes are TRBV20-1 and TRBJ1-2, with D possibly being TRBD1 (6 bases). CDR3 length equals 13 residues. V lost 5 bases to trimming and J lost 2 bases, with 12 bases between them. CDR1 and CDR2 (germline): DFQATT, SNEGSKA (reference sequence). The CDR3 sequence is CSAAHTGNYGYTF. In DNA form, the CDR3 reads TGCAGTGCTGCACATACAGGGAACTATGGCTACACCTTC.

The table lists this clonotype with many counts. The chain recombines TRBV9 with TRBJ1-3; D is uncertain. From germline, CDR1 is SGDLS and CDR2 YYNGEE. V lost 1 base and J 6 bases, leaving 14 bases between the germline ends. The CDR3 runs 15 residues. The DNA of the CDR3 is TGTGCCAGCAGCGTAAGCCCAAAACCTTCAAACACCATATATTTT. Protein: CASSVSPKPSNTIYF.

This clonotype was seen a handful of times. This chain links TRBV29-1 with TRBJ1-3, with 8 positions matching TRBD1. The trim removed 5 bases at V and 0 bases at J, leaving 3 bases unmatched. This CDR3 region has 14 residues. Germline CDR1 and CDR2: SQVTM and ANQGSEA. This CDR3 reads CSVTGGLSGNTIYF. CDR3 in DNA: TGCAGCGTTACAGGGGGACTCTCTGGAAACACCATATATTTT.

This clonotype was observed a few times. This chain connects TRBV6-2 or TRBV6-3 to TRBJ1-1; D unclear. Trimming stripped 4 bases from V and 7 bases from J, with 10 bases between. Germline V gene lookup returns CDR1 MNHEY and CDR2 SVGEGT. The CDR3 spans 12 residues. The CDR3, as DNA: TGTGCCAGCAGTTTAGGGTCGGTTGAAGCTTTCTTT. Translated: CASSLGSVEAFF.

This chain uses TRBV5-4 with TRBJ1-2; TRBD1 aligns across 12 bases. The CDR3 has 15 amino acids. In germline, CDR1 is SGHNT, CDR2 YYREEE (reference sequence). V was clipped by 5 bases and J by 7 bases; unmatched bases: 9. The CDR3 DNA sequence: TGTGCCAGCAGGCAACAGGGGACAGGGGGCCTTGGCTACACCTTC. The encoded protein is CASRQQGTGGLGYTF.

This chain joins TRBV29-1 and TRBJ1-1, with D maybe TRBD1 (6 bases). Germline V gene sequence: CDR1 SQVTM, CDR2 ANQGSEA. Trimming removed 4 bases at V and 4 bases at J, with 19 bases between. The CDR3 runs to 15 residues. The CDR3, as DNA: TGCAGCGTTGCGGGGGCCAGGTGGGGAGGCACTGAAGCTTTCTTT. Protein: CSVAGARWGGTEAFF.

A few counts support this clonotype. The chain recombines TRBV6-1 with TRBJ2-3, with TRBD2 identical over 14 bases. Germline V gene data show CDR1 as MNHNS and CDR2 as SASEGT. CDR3 length: 16 amino acids. The V and J ends lost 4 bases and 4 bases, in that order; junction bases with no gene match: 4. CDR3 DNA sequence: TGTGCCAGCAGTGTGACTAGCGGGGGGGCCGCAGATACGCAGTATTTT. This encodes CASSVTSGGAADTQYF.

V usage is TRBV20-1 and J usage is TRBJ1-1, with D possibly being TRBD1 (5 bases). The CDR3 totals 15 residues. V lost 3 bases and J lost 2, with 16 bases in between. Germline CDR1 reads DFQATT; CDR2 reads SNEGSKA (reference sequence). The CDR3 protein is CSARARWGLNTEAFF. The DNA of the CDR3 is TGCAGTGCTAGGGCCCGGTGGGGCTTAAACACTGAAGCTTTCTTT.

This clonotype has only a few counts. The chain joins TRBV12-3 or TRBV12-4 to TRBJ2-4; a possible D gene is TRBD2 (6 bases). This CDR3 contains 16 residues. V was trimmed by 6 bases and J by 3 bases, leaving 18 bases between them. This chain's CDR3 is CASSTAGTSIKNIQYF. CDR3 DNA: TGTGCCAGCAGCACAGCCGGGACTTCTATCAAAAACATTCAGTACTTC.

The V gene is TRBV7-8, the J gene TRBJ2-1, with a weak D call TRBD2 (6 bases). The CDR3 totals 16 residues. Germline V gene sequence: CDR1 SGHVS, CDR2 FQNEAQ. V lost 5 bases to trimming and J lost 3 bases, with 17 bases between them. CDR3 region: CASSRGGIQGYNEQFF. The CDR3 region has the DNA TGTGCCAGCAGCCGCGGCGGGATTCAGGGCTACAATGAGCAGTTCTTC.

In this sample, this clonotype turned up many times. The V and J genes are TRBV20-1 and TRBJ1-4; no reliable D call. Trimming removed 3 bases at V and 4 bases at J, with 3 bases between. The CDR3 is made up of 11 amino acids. CDR1 is DFQATT, CDR2 SNEGSKA, per germline (reference sequence). The CDR3 sequence is CSASNNEKLFF. The CDR3 DNA is TGCAGTGCTAGTAATAATGAAAAACTGTTTTTT.

The chain combines TRBV19 with TRBJ1-5; D may be TRBD1 (5 bases). V lost 4 bases and J lost 5, with 9 bases in between. The CDR3 totals 13 residues. CDR1 LNHDA and CDR2 SQIVND come from the germline V gene (reference sequence). For the CDR3, the DNA is TGTGCCAGTAGTAAAGGGGAATATCAGCCCCAGCATTTT. Protein: CASSKGEYQPQHF.

This clonotype was counted only a few times. The chain joins TRBV12-3 or TRBV12-4 to TRBJ2-7; 7 nucleotides agree with TRBD1. J gave up 7 bases and V 4 bases, and 10 bases lay outside the gene matches. The CDR3 covers 14 residues. CDR3 bases: TGTGCCAGCAGTTACTGGGACAGTCTATCAGAGCAGTACTTC. It is translated as CASSYWDSLSEQYF.

Of note for this clonotype: A much larger clone differs by one base, so this may be a read error. The chain couples TRBV20-1 to TRBJ1-1; 8 bases agree with TRBD1. The length of the CDR3 is 14 residues. Germline CDR1 DFQATT, CDR2 SNEGSKA (reference sequence). CDR3 sequence (DNA): TGCAGTACTAGCCGCCCAGGGGGCTTAGCTGAAGCTTTCTTT. This sequence encodes CSTSRPGGLAEAFF.

This clonotype occurred many times. V is TRBV7-8 and J is TRBJ1-3; D ambiguous. The V gene's germline CDR1 is SGHVS and CDR2 FQNEAQ. V gave up 2 bases and J gave up 0 bases, with 8 bases separating them. This CDR3 contains 15 residues. The CDR3 spells CASSLRTHSGNTIYF. In nucleotides, the CDR3 is TGTGCCAGCAGCTTACGGACTCACTCTGGAAACACCATATATTTT.

This chain joins TRBV4-2 and TRBJ1-5; no definite D call. CDR1 LGHNA and CDR2 YNFKEQ come from the germline V gene. V lost 0 bases to trimming and J lost 9 bases, with 9 bases between them. This CDR3 is 13 amino acids long. The CDR3 nucleotides read TGTGCCAGCAGCCAAGATGCAGAAAGGCCCCAGCATTTT. Its translation: CASSQDAERPQHF.

The gene calls are TRBV6-5 and TRBJ2-3; TRBD1 aligns across 8 bases. This CDR3 contains 15 residues. The germline gives CDR1 MNHEY, CDR2 SVGAGI. V shed 4 bases and J 2 bases; nucleotides not matched to a gene: 5. CDR3 sequence reads: CASSSPGGVTDTQYF. The DNA for the CDR3 is TGTGCCAGCAGTTCCCCAGGGGGCGTCACAGATACGCAGTATTTT.